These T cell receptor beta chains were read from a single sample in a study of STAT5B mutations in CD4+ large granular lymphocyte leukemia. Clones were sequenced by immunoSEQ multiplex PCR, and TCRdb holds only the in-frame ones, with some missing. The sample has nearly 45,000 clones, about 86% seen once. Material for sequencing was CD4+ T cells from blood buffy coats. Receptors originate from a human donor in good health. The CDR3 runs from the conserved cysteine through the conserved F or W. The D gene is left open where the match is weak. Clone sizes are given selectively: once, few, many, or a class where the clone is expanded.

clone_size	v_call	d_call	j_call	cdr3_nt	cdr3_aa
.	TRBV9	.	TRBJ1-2	TGTGCCAGCAGCGTAGCAGGCAGCTACTATGGCTACACCTTC	CASSVAGSYYGYTF
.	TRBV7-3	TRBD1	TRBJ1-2	TGTGCCAGCAGCCCGGGACAGAACTATGGCTACACCTTC	CASSPGQNYGYTF
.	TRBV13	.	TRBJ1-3	TGTGCCAGCAGCCCGGACCGTAGCTCTGGAAACACCATATATTTT	CASSPDRSSGNTIYF
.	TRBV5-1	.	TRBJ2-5	TGCGCCAGCAGCTCGGAACCGCAAGAGACCCAGTACTTC	CASSSEPQETQYF
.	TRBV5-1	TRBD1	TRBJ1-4	TGCGCCAGCAGCTCGAGGACCGGGACAGGGGGTGAAAAACTGTTTTTT	CASSSRTGTGGEKLFF
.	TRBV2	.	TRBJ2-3	TGTGCCACCCGACAGGACATTACATACACAGATACGCAGTATTTT	CATRQDITYTDTQYF
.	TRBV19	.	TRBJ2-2	TGTGCCAGTATAGGGGGAGAAGCGAACACCGGGGAGCTGTTTTTT	CASIGGEANTGELFF
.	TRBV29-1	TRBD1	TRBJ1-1	TGCAGCGTTGTCGACCCAGGGGGCCTTGGAGCTTTCTTT	CSVVDPGGLGAFF
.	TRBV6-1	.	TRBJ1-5	TGTGCCAGCACCGGGACTCACAGTTCGAATCAGCCCCAGCATTTT	CASTGTHSSNQPQHF
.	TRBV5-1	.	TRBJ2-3	TGCGCCAGCAGCTTGGCGGGGAGCACAGATACGCAGTATTTT	CASSLAGSTDTQYF
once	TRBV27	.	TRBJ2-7	TGTGCCAGCAGTTTATTCACGGGACCCACCTACGAGCAGTACTTC	CASSLFTGPTYEQYF
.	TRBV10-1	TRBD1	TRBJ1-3	TGCGCCAGCAGTGATGGGACAGGGCCTGGAAACACCATATATTTT	CASSDGTGPGNTIYF